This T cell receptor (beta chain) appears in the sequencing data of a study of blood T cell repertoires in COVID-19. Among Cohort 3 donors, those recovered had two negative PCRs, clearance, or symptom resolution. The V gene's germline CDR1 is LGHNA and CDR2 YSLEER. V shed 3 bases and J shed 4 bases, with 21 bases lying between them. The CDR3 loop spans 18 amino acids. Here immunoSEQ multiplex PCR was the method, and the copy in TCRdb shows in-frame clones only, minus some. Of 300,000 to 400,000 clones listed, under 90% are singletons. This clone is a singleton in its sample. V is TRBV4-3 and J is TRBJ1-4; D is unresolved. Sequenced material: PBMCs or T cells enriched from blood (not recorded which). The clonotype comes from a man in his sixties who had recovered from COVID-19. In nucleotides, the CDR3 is TGCGCCAGCAGCCACAGACACCGTCAACAGACCCTTAATGAAAAACTGTTTTTT. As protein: CASSHRHRQQTLNEKLFF.